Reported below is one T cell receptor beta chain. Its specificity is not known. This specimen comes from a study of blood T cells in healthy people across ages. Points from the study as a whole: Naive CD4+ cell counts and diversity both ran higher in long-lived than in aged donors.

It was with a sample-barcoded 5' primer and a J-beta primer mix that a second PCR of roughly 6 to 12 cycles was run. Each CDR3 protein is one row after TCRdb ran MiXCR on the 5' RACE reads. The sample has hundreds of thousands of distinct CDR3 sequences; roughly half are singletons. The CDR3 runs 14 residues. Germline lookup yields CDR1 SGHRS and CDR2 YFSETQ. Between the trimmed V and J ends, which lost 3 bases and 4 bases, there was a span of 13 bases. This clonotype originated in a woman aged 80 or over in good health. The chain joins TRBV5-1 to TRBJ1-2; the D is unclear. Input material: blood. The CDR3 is CASSSDGGIYGYTF. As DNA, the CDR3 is TGCGCCAGCAGCTCCGACGGAGGGATCTATGGCTACACCTTC.